Below are 26 T cell receptor beta chains sequenced from a single sample in a study of T cell responses to AZD1222 COVID-19 vaccine. Only in-frame clones appear in the TCRdb table, and some are missing; sequencing was by immunoSEQ multiplex PCR. The sample lists roughly 100,000 clones; roughly nine tenths were seen once. The sequenced sample was peripheral blood, obtained on day 0 of AZD1222 vaccination. These receptors originate from an adult in good health.

The V call is TRBV7-2, the J call TRBJ1-4; 7 bases are a match to TRBD1. There are 14 residues in the CDR3. CDR1 is SGHTA and CDR2 is FQGNSA in the germline V gene. Trimming took 5 bases from V and 6 from J; bases not matched to a gene: 6. In DNA form, the CDR3 reads TGTGCCAGCAGCACACGGGACAGTGATGAAAAACTGTTTTTT. Translating it yields CASSTRDSDEKLFF.

The V gene is TRBV4-2, the J gene TRBJ1-3, with D perhaps TRBD1 (5 bases). CDR1 and CDR2 (germline): LGHNA, YNFKEQ. CDR3 length: 16 amino acids. Trimming removed 3 bases at V and 3 bases at J, with 15 bases between. CDR3 nucleotides: TGTGCCAGCAGCCAGGGAGGGACCTATTATGGAAACACCATATATTTT. Its translation is CASSQGGTYYGNTIYF.

The chain is built from TRBV5-1 and TRBJ1-2; D ambiguous. Germline values: CDR1 SGHRS, CDR2 YFSETQ. Trimming removed 4 bases from V and 7 bases from J, with 11 bases in between. This CDR3 spans 12 amino acids. CDR3 coding DNA: TGCGCCAGCAGCCTGGGCTTAGGTGGCTACACCTTC. Residues: CASSLGLGGYTF.

The rearrangement joins TRBV3-1 (or the pseudogene TRBV3-2) to TRBJ2-5; 15 bases match TRBD2. CDR1 LGHDT and CDR2 YNNKEL come from the germline V gene (reference sequence). This CDR3 region has 18 residues. V dropped 5 bases and J dropped 2; count of bases not matched to a gene: 9. The CDR3 reads CASSKGLAGGPIQETQYF. CDR3 bases: TGTGCCAGCAGCAAGGGACTAGCGGGGGGACCTATTCAAGAGACCCAGTACTTC.

This clone was seen only a few times. This chain uses TRBV19 with TRBJ2-7; 9 bases match TRBD1. V shed 6 bases, J shed 3 bases, and the junction held 9 bases outside the gene matches. There are 15 residues in the CDR3. In germline, CDR1 is LNHDA, CDR2 SQIVND (reference sequence). The CDR3 DNA sequence: TGTGCCAGTAGGAGGGACAGGGAGGGTTACTACGAGCAGTACTTC. It translates to CASRRDREGYYEQYF.

This rearrangement joins TRBV3-1 (or the pseudogene TRBV3-2) to TRBJ2-7; D is undetermined. Germline V gene lookup returns CDR1 LGHDT and CDR2 YNNKEL (reference sequence). The CDR3 contains 12 residues. V gave up 6 bases and J gave up 7 bases, with 13 bases separating them. CDR3 nucleotide sequence: TGTGCCAGCAGAAACAAGGTGGGGGAGCAGTACTTC. Its translation: CASRNKVGEQYF.

This chain connects TRBV29-1 to TRBJ2-1, with TRBD2 matching 9 bases. The CDR3 is 12 amino acids. With V trimmed by 5 bases and J by 8 bases, 4 bases remained unmatched. The germline gives CDR1 SQVTM, CDR2 ANQGSEA. The CDR3 sequence is CSVSGLAHEQFF. The CDR3 coding sequence is TGCAGCGTTTCGGGACTAGCTCATGAGCAGTTCTTC.

The rearrangement links TRBV4-2 to TRBJ2-1; tentative D call: TRBD2 (7 bases). CDR3 length equals 15 residues. V lost 4 bases to trimming and J lost 1 base, with 11 bases between them. Germline CDR1 and CDR2: LGHNA and YNFKEQ. The CDR3 DNA sequence: TGTGCCAGCAGCCGGGGGGGGCGATCCTACAATGAGCAGTTCTTC. It is translated as CASSRGGRSYNEQFF.

Of note for this clone: Other DNA sequences of this sample code for an identical CDR3. The chain is built from TRBV7-2 and TRBJ1-1; tentatively, D is TRBD1 (5 bases). The V end lost 1 base, the J end lost 8 bases, and 5 bases lay between the germline ends. Per the germline V gene, CDR1 is SGHTA and CDR2 is FQGNSA. This CDR3 contains 11 residues. CDR3 sequence (DNA): TGTGCCAGCAGCTTAGGGGGGGAAGCTTTCTTT. It codes for CASSLGGEAFF.

This chain uses TRBV30 with TRBJ1-1; 7 positions match TRBD1. CDR1 is GTSNPN and CDR2 is SVGIG in the germline V gene (reference sequence). The CDR3 loop spans 19 amino acids. The ends lost 3 bases at V and 0 bases at J; junction bases unmatched: 19. CDR3 loop: CAWRGKIGTDARVNTEAFF. In DNA form, the CDR3 reads TGTGCCTGGAGGGGGAAAATCGGGACAGACGCCCGAGTGAACACTGAAGCTTTCTTT.

This chain connects TRBV19 to TRBJ1-1; possibly TRBD1 for D (5 bases). The CDR3 totals 14 residues. Germline CDR1 and CDR2: LNHDA and SQIVND (reference sequence). V dropped 6 bases and J dropped 4 bases, with 15 bases sitting between them. The CDR3 bases are TGTGCCAGTAGGACCGGGGGTACGAGCACTGAAGCTTTCTTT. Protein product: CASRTGGTSTEAFF.

The chain has TRBV27 and TRBJ2-7; TRBD1 matches at 7 bases. CDR3 size: 13 residues. From germline, CDR1 is MNHEY and CDR2 SMNVEV (reference sequence). J was trimmed by 4 bases and V by 7 bases; bases with no gene match: 7. In DNA form, the CDR3 reads TGTGCCAGCATCCCGGGACAGAAATACGAGCAGTACTTC. Amino acids: CASIPGQKYEQYF.

The rearrangement joins TRBV7-9 to TRBJ1-1; TRBD1 is a possible D gene (6 bases). This CDR3 region has 16 residues. Germline V gene sequence: CDR1 SEHNR, CDR2 FQNEAQ (reference sequence). V was cut by 6 bases and J by 0 bases, with 17 bases left in between. CDR3 region: CASRRQGRGLNTEAFF. The CDR3, as DNA: TGTGCCAGCAGGCGGCAGGGGAGGGGTTTGAACACTGAAGCTTTCTTT. The whole variable domain, remainder taken from reference TRBV7-9 and TRBJ1-1, is DTGVSQNPRHKITKRGQNVTFRCDPISEHNRLYWYRQTLGQGPEFLTYFQNEAQLEKSRLLSDRFSAERPKGSFSTLEIQRTEQGDSAMYLCASRRQGRGLNTEAFFGQGTRLTVV.

The chain employs TRBV6-2 or TRBV6-3 and TRBJ1-1; D perhaps matches TRBD1 (6 bases). CDR3 size: 12 residues. Trimming removed 3 bases at V and 7 bases at J, with 9 bases between. Looked up from germline, CDR1 is MNHEY and CDR2 is SVGEGT. CDR3 sequence reads: CASSYRDNEAFF. CDR3 nucleotide sequence: TGTGCCAGCAGTTATCGGGACAATGAAGCTTTCTTT.

V usage is TRBV7-2 and J usage is TRBJ2-7; D may be TRBD1 (5 bases). Trimming cost V 4 bases and J 0 bases, with 13 bases left between them. Germline loops: CDR1 SGHTA, CDR2 FQGNSA. The CDR3 is 15 residues long. Here the CDR3 reads CASSSRGAYSYEQYF. Written as DNA, the CDR3 is TGTGCCAGCAGCTCTAGGGGCGCATACTCCTACGAGCAGTACTTC.

The chain has TRBV7-2 and TRBJ1-2; D is perhaps TRBD1 (5 bases). Germline CDR1 is SGHTA and CDR2 is FQGNSA. Deletions cut 3 bases from V and 6 bases from J, with 14 bases between. The CDR3 totals 14 residues. This CDR3 is CASSFRAGPHGYTF. The DNA for the CDR3 is TGTGCCAGCAGCTTTAGGGCAGGGCCCCATGGCTACACCTTC.

The chain couples TRBV5-6 to TRBJ2-7, with D hard to call. The germline V and J ends were trimmed by 1 base and 5 bases, with 10 bases remaining between them. This CDR3 region has 13 residues. CDR1 is SGHDT, CDR2 YYEEEE, per germline. DNA for the CDR3: TGTGCCAGCAGCTTGAAAGGTTCGCACGAGCAGTACTTC. Residues: CASSLKGSHEQYF. The complete variable domain, with remaining parts taken from reference TRBV5-6 and TRBJ2-7, reads DAGVTQSPTHLIKTRGQQVTLRCSPKSGHDTVSWYQQALGQGPQFIFQYYEEEERQRGNFPDRFSGHQFPNYSSELNVNALLLGDSALYLCASSLKGSHEQYFGPGTRLTVT.

The V call is TRBV16, the J call TRBJ1-5; D is undetermined. Per germline, CDR1 KGHSY and CDR2 FQNENV. Trimming cost V 3 bases and J 4 bases, with 19 bases left between them. The CDR3 is 17 residues long. The CDR3 DNA follows: TGTGCCAGCAGCCAGCCGGCGGGAACGGTAACGAATCAGCCCCAGCATTTT. Protein product: CASSQPAGTVTNQPQHF.

This chain joins TRBV10-3 and TRBJ1-5; D ambiguous. The CDR3 totals 15 residues. Per germline, CDR1 ENHRY and CDR2 SYGVKD. The V end lost 5 bases, the J end lost 1 base, and 12 bases lay between the germline ends. Here the CDR3 reads CAISPDLGSNQPQHF. Here the CDR3 DNA reads TGTGCCATCAGTCCGGACCTTGGGAGCAATCAGCCCCAGCATTTT.

The V call is TRBV14, the J call TRBJ1-3; D is ambiguous. The CDR3 consists of 15 residues. V was shortened by 0 bases and J by 0 bases, with 6 bases between the two germline ends. Germline V gene sequence: CDR1 SGHDN, CDR2 FVKESK. The DNA of the CDR3 is TGTGCCAGCAGCCAAGAACATTTCTCTGGAAACACCATATATTTT. Translation: CASSQEHFSGNTIYF. The full variable domain, completed using reference TRBV14 and TRBJ1-3, is EAGVTQFPSHSVIEKGQTVTLRCDPISGHDNLYWYRRVMGKEIKFLLHFVKESKQDESGMPNNRFLAERTGGTYSTLKVQPAELEDSGVYFCASSQEHFSGNTIYFGEGSWLTVV.

This sequence joins TRBV6-5 and TRBJ2-7; D uncertain. The CDR3 has 13 residues. Germline V lookup: CDR1 MNHEY, CDR2 SVGAGI. The ends were cut back, 0 bases at V and 3 bases at J, with 6 bases in the middle. CDR3 bases: TGTGCCAGCAGTTACTCGAGTTACTACGAGCAGTACTTC. This encodes CASSYSSYYEQYF.

This chain uses TRBV3-1 (or the pseudogene TRBV3-2) with TRBJ2-2; 7 positions agree with TRBD1. Germline values: CDR1 LGHDT, CDR2 YNNKEL (reference sequence). The ends lost 5 bases at V and 2 bases at J; junction bases unmatched: 11. The length of the CDR3 is 17 residues. In DNA form, the CDR3 reads TGTGCCAGCAGCGTACTGCCGGGACAGATTAACACCGGGGAGCTGTTTTTT. Encoded protein: CASSVLPGQINTGELFF.

V and J are TRBV2 and TRBJ2-7, with 7 nucleotides matching TRBD2. J was trimmed by 12 bases and V by 8 bases; bases with no gene match: 10. Germline CDR1 SNHLY, CDR2 FYNNEI. The CDR3 runs to 11 residues. CDR3: CASLWGGSLYF. The CDR3 DNA is TGTGCCAGCCTCTGGGGGGGTTCCTTGTACTTC.

This sequence joins TRBV18 and TRBJ1-6; unclear D gene. Trimming took 2 bases from V and 6 from J, leaving 14 bases between them. The CDR3 spans 16 residues. The germline gives CDR1 KGHSH, CDR2 LQKENI. The DNA for the CDR3 is TGTGCCAGCTCACCAGTAATGGGCCGCCGTAATTCACCCCTCCACTTT. Its translation is CASSPVMGRRNSPLHF.

This clone has only a few counts. The CDR3 bases are TGTGCCAGCAGTCCCATCAAAATGGGGGGGGCGGAGACCCAGTACTTC. Translating gives CASSPIKMGGAETQYF. V usage is TRBV28 and J usage is TRBJ2-5, with D tentatively TRBD2 (7 bases). Germline values: CDR1 MDHEN, CDR2 SYDVKM. Trimming left V 5 bases short and J 5 bases short, with 21 bases between. The CDR3 runs to 16 residues.

This chain links TRBV12-3 or TRBV12-4 with TRBJ1-2; 7 bases are a match to TRBD1. The CDR3 sequence is 11 residues long. J gave up 8 bases and V 6 bases, and 3 bases lay outside the gene matches. In DNA form, the CDR3 reads TGTGCCAGCAGCCGGACAGGCGGCTACACCTTC. It yields the protein CASSRTGGYTF.